What follows are 31 T cell receptor beta chains derived from one specimen sequenced in a study of regulatory T cells in long-lasting Graves disease. The time point here: newly diagnosed GD, antithyroid drugs for less than 3 months. The TCR library was prepared using RNA isolated from PBMCs. Libraries of TCR beta came from iRepertoire HTBI primers plus Arm-PCR of CDR3 regions. One entry per CDR3 protein, called by TCRdb with MiXCR from the multiplex PCR reads. Of about 400,000 distinct CDR3 sequences listed, 15% to 20% were seen once; the top ten hold about 19%. These sequences were also reported in another study, on T cells in Graves' hyperthyroidism and ophthalmopathy.

Source: peripheral blood mononuclear cells (PBMCs), taken at new diagnosis, from a patient treated with antithyroid drugs. Receptor source: a young woman with Graves disease.

This clonotype was counted ten times or more. The chain links TRBV30 to TRBJ1-5; the D is unclear. Trimming cost V 0 bases and J 1 base, with 7 bases left between them. CDR1 and CDR2 from the germline V gene are GTSNPN and SVGIG (reference sequence). The length of the CDR3 is 14 residues. Written as DNA, the CDR3 is TGTGCCTGGAGTGTAGGGCAGAGCAATCAGCCCCAGCATTTT. As protein: CAWSVGQSNQPQHF.

V gene TRBV7-8 combines with J gene TRBJ1-1; 7 bases line up with TRBD1. This CDR3 has 14 residues. V lost 3 bases, J lost 3 bases, and 4 bases stayed unmatched. Per the germline V gene, CDR1 is SGHVS and CDR2 is FQNEAQ. The CDR3 DNA reads as TGTGCCAGCAGCTTTAGGGACAGAGACACTGAAGCTTTCTTT. It yields the protein CASSFRDRDTEAFF.

This clonotype was counted at least ten times. The V call is TRBV12-3 or TRBV12-4, the J call TRBJ1-4, with TRBD1 matching over 11 bases. Trimming took 7 bases from V and 8 from J; bases not matched to a gene: 9. This CDR3 spans 15 amino acids. The CDR3 bases are TGTGCCAGCACCCAGGGACAGGGGGTCAAGGAAAAACTGTTTTTT. Translation: CASTQGQGVKEKLFF.

This clonotype has more than one count but fewer than ten. This chain connects TRBV6-5 to TRBJ1-2; tentative D call: TRBD1 (6 bases). Germline V gene lookup returns CDR1 MNHEY and CDR2 SVGAGI. The CDR3 runs to 16 residues. V shed 0 bases and J shed 5 bases, with 16 bases lying between them. CDR3 sequence reads: CASSYSPPGAGYGYTF. The CDR3 nucleotides are TGTGCCAGCAGTTACTCCCCCCCGGGGGCCGGGTATGGCTACACCTTC.

In its sample, this clonotype was seen many times. The V gene is TRBV29-1, the J gene TRBJ2-7; no definite D call. The CDR3 has 13 residues. Germline-derived CDR1 and CDR2 are SQVTM and ANQGSEA. Trimming cost V 4 bases and J 2 bases, with 12 bases left between them. CDR3 nucleotides: TGCAGCGTTGCCCGACAACAAGCCTACGAGCAGTACTTC. The encoded protein is CSVARQQAYEQYF.

This rearrangement joins TRBV5-1 to TRBJ2-1, with 10 bases matching TRBD1. V was pared by 6 bases and J by 0 bases, with 3 bases of the junction left unmatched. This CDR3 is 15 amino acids long. CDR1 SGHRS and CDR2 YFSETQ come from the germline V gene. This CDR3 reads CASIGTGVSYNEQFF. The CDR3 DNA is TGCGCCAGCATCGGGACAGGGGTCTCCTACAATGAGCAGTTCTTC. The whole variable domain, filled in from reference TRBV5-1 and TRBJ2-1, reads KAGVTQTPRYLIKTRGQQVTLSCSPISGHRSVSWYQQTPGQGLQFLFEYFSETQRNKGNFPGRFSGRQFSNSRSEMNVSTLELGDSALYLCASIGTGVSYNEQFFGPGTRLTVL.

This clonotype was seen many times. This chain joins TRBV9 and TRBJ1-1; D remains unclear. The germline gives CDR1 SGDLS, CDR2 YYNGEE. CDR3 length: 11 residues. The V end was cut by 5 bases, the J end by 10 bases, with 12 bases between. CDR3 sequence (DNA): TGTGCCAGCAGTTCAGGCTCCTCAGCTTTCTTT. This codes for CASSSGSSAFF.

This clonotype was detected many times. The genes are TRBV20-1 and TRBJ2-5; TRBD2 aligns across 12 bases. Germline trimming cut 2 bases from V and 6 bases from J; bases unmatched to any gene: 7. CDR1 is DFQATT and CDR2 is SNEGSKA in the germline V gene (reference sequence). The CDR3 has 15 residues. The chain's CDR3 is CSARSTTSGRQTQYF. The CDR3 bases are TGCAGTGCTAGATCGACGACTAGCGGGAGACAGACCCAGTACTTC.

Concerning this clonotype itself: This may be a read error: a much more frequent sequence differs by one nucleotide. The chain employs TRBV27 and TRBJ2-1; D remains ambiguous. The CDR3 is 15 amino acids. From germline, CDR1 is MNHEY and CDR2 SMNVEV (reference sequence). The CDR3 DNA reads TGTGCCAGCAGTTTTAACAGAAACTACTACAATGAGCAGCTCTTC. Protein product: CASSFNRNYYNEQLF.

This clonotype was recorded at least ten times. The rearrangement links TRBV4-2 to TRBJ1-2; a possible D gene is TRBD1 (6 bases). The CDR3 covers 13 residues. Germline lookup yields CDR1 LGHNA and CDR2 YNFKEQ. The ends were cut back, 5 bases at V and 3 bases at J, with 10 bases in the middle. CDR3 sequence (DNA): TGTGCCAGCAGCGATAACAGGGACTATGGCTACACCTTC. Its translation: CASSDNRDYGYTF.

This clonotype was counted at least ten times. The CDR3 is CASSPQGTATNEKLFF. CDR3 bases: TGTGCCAGCAGCCCCCAGGGGACTGCAACTAATGAAAAACTGTTTTTT. This chain links TRBV3-1 with TRBJ1-4; D perhaps matches TRBD1 (6 bases). The CDR3 has 16 residues. Trimming stripped 4 bases from V and 0 bases from J, with 12 bases between. CDR1 and CDR2 from the germline V gene are LGHDT and YNNKEL (reference sequence).

V is TRBV19 and J is TRBJ1-5, with 11 nucleotides matching TRBD1. J gave up 0 bases and V 7 bases, and 5 bases lay outside the gene matches. The CDR3 contains 16 residues. Per the germline V gene, CDR1 is LNHDA and CDR2 is SQIVND (reference sequence). The CDR3 loop reads CASMDRGLTSNQPQHF. CDR3 in DNA: TGTGCCAGTATGGACAGGGGGCTTACTAGCAATCAGCCCCAGCATTTT.

This clonotype has ten or more counts. The rearrangement links TRBV5-1 to TRBJ2-2, with 14 nucleotides matching TRBD2. V was pared by 4 bases and J by 2 bases, with 7 bases of the junction left unmatched. Germline V gene data show CDR1 as SGHRS and CDR2 as YFSETQ. CDR3 length equals 18 residues. CDR3 amino acids: CASSPRTSGRPNTGELFF. Written as DNA, the CDR3 is TGCGCCAGCAGCCCGAGGACTAGCGGGAGGCCTAACACCGGGGAGCTGTTTTTT.

In this sample, this clonotype turned up many times. Compared with germline, one end of the junction differs, possibly owing to a read error. J is TRBJ2-5 and V is TRBV2, with TRBD1 identical over 7 bases. This CDR3 region has 9 residues. Germline lookup yields CDR1 SNHLY and CDR2 FYNNEI. The CDR3 sequence: CASGQAPDF. CDR3 in DNA: TGTGCCAGCGGACAGGCCCCGGACTTC.

This clonotype has a count of ten or more. The V gene is TRBV7-9, the J gene TRBJ2-1; D unresolved. Germline assignment: CDR1 SEHNR and CDR2 FQNEAQ (reference sequence). The CDR3 spans 11 residues. The V end was cut by 10 bases, the J end by 5 bases, with 9 bases between. The CDR3 loop reads CATQVNNEQFF. CDR3 in DNA: TGTGCCACTCAGGTGAACAATGAGCAGTTCTTC.

A word on this clonotype: Given a far larger clone just one base away, this is likely a sequencing read error. V is TRBV6-5 and J is TRBJ2-1; D is unresolved. This CDR3 contains 13 residues. In germline, CDR1 is MNHEY, CDR2 SVGAGI. Trimming removed 2 bases from V and 4 bases from J, with 6 bases in between. CDR3 amino acids: CASSYGRYNEQFF. The DNA of the CDR3 is TGTGCCAGCAGTTACGGCCGTTACAATGAGCAGTTCTTC.

This clonotype was counted many times. CDR3 DNA: TGTGCCTGCCGGATTCAGGGGGCGAATGGCTACACCTTC. Its protein is CACRIQGANGYTF. This chain uses TRBV30 with TRBJ1-2, with TRBD1 identical over 8 bases. J gave up 6 bases and V 6 bases, and 9 bases lay outside the gene matches. The CDR3 covers 13 residues. Germline lookup yields CDR1 GTSNPN and CDR2 SVGIG (reference sequence).

This clonotype was observed at least ten times. The rearrangement joins TRBV20-1 to TRBJ2-5, with 8 bases aligning to TRBD2. The germline V gene encodes CDR1 DFQATT and CDR2 SNEGSKA (reference sequence). The CDR3 length is 13 residues. With 3 bases clipped from V and 6 bases from J, the junction kept 6 bases outside the gene matches. CDR3 DNA: TGCAGTGCTAGCGGGAGGGCCTTCCAGACCCAGTACTTC. This encodes CSASGRAFQTQYF.

V usage is TRBV5-1 and J usage is TRBJ2-6; D unresolved. V was cut by 5 bases and J by 4 bases, with 19 bases left in between. Germline loops: CDR1 SGHRS, CDR2 YFSETQ. The CDR3 runs 17 residues. CDR3 coding DNA: TGCGCCAGCAGTTTCTTCTACAGACGTGGCGGGGCCAACGTCCTGACTTTC. It translates to CASSFFYRRGGANVLTF.

This clonotype was counted only a few times. This chain links TRBV5-1 with TRBJ1-1; the D is unclear. CDR1 is SGHRS, CDR2 YFSETQ, per germline. The V end was cut by 4 bases, the J end by 4 bases, with 8 bases between. This CDR3 is built from 12 residues. CDR3 DNA: TGCGCCAGCAGCCCGATCGGCACTGAAGCTTTCTTT. Its translation is CASSPIGTEAFF.

There are many counts of this clonotype. V gene TRBV7-3 combines with J gene TRBJ2-3; the D gene is possibly TRBD1 (5 bases). Trimming pared 4 bases from V and 1 base from J, leaving 9 bases between. CDR3 length: 14 amino acids. The germline V gene encodes CDR1 SGHTA and CDR2 FQGTGA. The CDR3 sequence: CASSSRRGTDTQYF. CDR3 nucleotide sequence: TGTGCCAGCAGCTCCCGCAGGGGCACAGATACGCAGTATTTT.

This clonotype was seen many times. The rearrangement joins TRBV2 to TRBJ2-7, with a weak D call TRBD1 (6 bases). Germline V gives CDR1 SNHLY, CDR2 FYNNEI. The germline V and J ends were trimmed by 6 bases and 5 bases, with 20 bases remaining between them. The CDR3 extends over 15 amino acids. The CDR3 loop is CASRPNRAARNEQYF. In nucleotides, the CDR3 is TGTGCCAGCAGGCCCAACAGGGCTGCGAGAAACGAGCAGTACTTC. Full variable domain (remainder filled in from reference TRBV2 and TRBJ2-7): EPEVTQTPSHQVTQMGQEVILRCVPISNHLYFYWYRQILGQKVEFLVSFYNNEISEKSEIFDDQFSVERPDGSNFTLKIRSTKLEDSAMYFCASRPNRAARNEQYFGPGTRLTVT.

This clonotype was counted at least ten times. The chain links TRBV10-3 to TRBJ2-1, with TRBD2 matching 14 bases. CDR1 and CDR2 from the germline V gene are ENHRY and SYGVKD. The CDR3 has 16 residues. The V and J ends lost 6 bases and 7 bases, in that order; junction bases with no gene match: 8. The CDR3 coding sequence is TGTGCCATCAGAGCCACAGGGACTAGCGGGGGAAATGAGCAGTTCTTC. Translating it yields CAIRATGTSGGNEQFF.

This clonotype was recorded many times. The genes are TRBV11-3 and TRBJ2-1; either TRBD1 or TRBD2 may supply D (5 bases each). Trimming cost V 4 bases and J 12 bases, with 13 bases left between them. The CDR3 totals 12 residues. Germline V CDR1 and CDR2: SGHNT, YENEEA. CDR3 loop: CASSSRVGVQFF. The CDR3 region has the DNA TGTGCCAGCAGCTCCAGGGTGGGGGTGCAGTTCTTC.

This clonotype came up many times. V usage is TRBV11-2 and J usage is TRBJ1-2; possibly TRBD1 for D (5 bases). The CDR3 has 15 amino acids. The germline CDR1 and CDR2 sequences are SGHAT and FQNNGV. Trimming removed 5 bases from V and 8 bases from J, with 21 bases in between. CDR3 amino acids: CASSPYGGDSYGYTF. Written as DNA, the CDR3 is TGTGCCAGCAGCCCTTATGGGGGAGATAGTTACGGCTACACCTTC.

As DNA, the CDR3 is TGTGCCAGCGCTGGGACAGGGGGAAAGGAAAGGCTTGCTAATTCACCCCTCCACTTT. As protein: CASAGTGGKERLANSPLHF. The rearrangement joins TRBV6-2 or TRBV6-3 to TRBJ1-6; 11 positions match TRBD1. CDR3 size: 19 residues. Unmatched junction bases numbered 18, after V lost 8 bases and J lost 6 bases. Germline values: CDR1 MNHEY, CDR2 SVGEGT.

This clonotype has ten or more counts. The chain carries TRBV18 and TRBJ1-1; 7 nucleotides agree with TRBD1. The CDR3 runs to 15 residues. The J segment lost 3 bases and the V segment lost 6 bases, leaving 10 bases of the junction unmatched. CDR1 is KGHSH and CDR2 is LQKENI in the germline V gene. CDR3 DNA: TGTGCCAGCTCTCCAAGCCTACAGGGGCACACTGAAGCTTTCTTT. Translation: CASSPSLQGHTEAFF.

This clonotype was observed at least ten times. The chain couples TRBV9 to TRBJ2-3, with no clear D. Trimming removed 3 bases from V and 1 base from J, with 12 bases in between. The germline gives CDR1 SGDLS, CDR2 YYNGEE. The CDR3 length is 15 residues. The CDR3 DNA is TGTGCCAGCAGCGCATACGGGTCCCGCACAGATACGCAGTATTTT. Translation gives CASSAYGSRTDTQYF.

There are many counts of this clonotype. The V and J genes are TRBV2 and TRBJ2-2; TRBD1 matches 9 bases. Germline CDR1 is SNHLY and CDR2 is FYNNEI. This CDR3 is 15 amino acids long. V was pared by 4 bases and J by 5 bases, with 5 bases of the junction left unmatched. Here the CDR3 reads CASSATGGGTGELFF. For the CDR3, the DNA is TGTGCCAGCAGTGCAACAGGGGGCGGAACCGGGGAGCTGTTTTTT.

This clonotype was detected a few times. CDR3 amino acids: CASSMGPINYNEQFF. CDR3 bases: TGTGCCAGTAGTATGGGCCCTATAAACTACAATGAGCAGTTCTTC. V gene TRBV19 combines with J gene TRBJ2-1; D not resolved. Deletions cut 3 bases from V and 3 bases from J, with 12 bases between. CDR1 and CDR2 (germline): LNHDA, SQIVND (reference sequence). The CDR3 sequence is 15 residues long.

Many counts were recorded for this clonotype. V gene TRBV18 combines with J gene TRBJ2-7; TRBD2 aligns across 11 bases. The CDR3 totals 15 residues. Trimming at V came to 6 bases and at J to 0 bases, leaving 4 bases not matched to a gene. CDR1 and CDR2 from the germline V gene are KGHSH and LQKENI. CDR3 coding DNA: TGTGCCAGCTCTAGACTAGCGGGGCCCTCCTACGAGCAGTACTTC. It is translated as CASSRLAGPSYEQYF.